This is a list of T cell receptor beta chains from one sample in a study of blood T cell repertoires in COVID-19. Generated by immunoSEQ multiplex PCR, the TCRdb table keeps only in-frame clones and is missing some. The repertoire includes just over 350,000 clones, around nine tenths of them detected once, and roughly 6.6% sits in the top ten. The sample consisted of peripheral blood. The receptors originated from a woman aged 60-75 years with COVID-19, enrolled during active disease. Each CDR3 is given with its conserved first and last residue. The D gene is left open where the match is weak. Not all rows give a size; the values are once, few, many and, for expanded clones, a class.

clone_size	j_call	d_call	v_call	cdr3_aa	cdr3_nt
-	TRBJ2-7	TRBD2	TRBV6-5	CASRLSGGAREQYF	TGTGCCAGCAGACTCAGCGGGGGGGCACGCGAGCAGTACTTC
-	TRBJ1-1	TRBD1	TRBV5-6	CASSLVGQGNTEAFF	TGTGCCAGCAGCTTGGTGGGACAGGGTAACACTGAAGCTTTCTTT
-	TRBJ2-5	TRBD2	TRBV10-2	CASSDLAGGRETQYF	TGCGCCAGCAGTGACCTAGCGGGGGGGCGGGAGACCCAGTACTTC
-	TRBJ1-1	-	TRBV11-3	CASSRLDMNTEAFF	TGTGCCAGCAGCCGACTAGACATGAACACTGAAGCTTTCTTT
once	TRBJ2-1	TRBD2	TRBV4-2	CASSQEAAGGNNEQFF	TGTGCCAGCAGCCAAGAAGCAGCGGGGGGCAACAATGAGCAGTTCTTC
-	TRBJ2-1	-	TRBV18	CASSPSGITGYNEQFF	TGTGCCAGCTCACCATCTGGTATTACAGGGTACAATGAGCAGTTCTTC
once	TRBJ2-5	-	TRBV10-3	CAISGEGETQYF	TGTGCCATCAGTGGAGAGGGAGAGACCCAGTACTTC
-	TRBJ1-3	-	TRBV5-5	CASSLQGPRNTIYF	TGTGCCAGCAGCCTGCAGGGTCCCCGAAACACCATATATTTT
-	TRBJ2-1	-	TRBV30	CAWSFRTVRPYNEQFF	TGTGCCTGGAGTTTCAGGACAGTGCGACCCTACAATGAGCAGTTCTTC
-	TRBJ1-3	TRBD1	TRBV19	CASTPTGGVGNTIYF	TGTGCCAGTACCCCGACAGGGGGCGTTGGAAACACCATATATTTT
once	TRBJ2-7	TRBD1	TRBV7-6	CASSSGQAPYEQYF	TGTGCCAGCAGCTCAGGACAGGCTCCTTACGAGCAGTACTTC
-	TRBJ1-3	-	TRBV18	CASSPTAGSSGNTIYF	TGTGCCAGCTCACCTACGGCGGGTTCCTCTGGAAACACCATATATTTT
-	TRBJ1-5	-	TRBV28	CASSSSRGSNQPQHF	TGTGCCAGCAGTTCCTCTCGAGGGAGCAATCAGCCCCAGCATTTT
-	TRBJ1-2	-	TRBV4-1	CASSQERVTFYGYTF	TGCGCCAGCAGCCAAGAACGGGTTACCTTTTATGGCTACACCTTC
-	TRBJ1-5	-	TRBV6-2/TRBV6-3	CASSYSGSNQPQHF	TGTGCCAGCAGTTACTCCGGTAGCAATCAGCCCCAGCATTTT
-	TRBJ2-7	TRBD1	TRBV6-5	CASRADRVAYEQYF	TGTGCCAGCAGAGCCGACAGGGTGGCCTACGAGCAGTACTTC
-	TRBJ1-2	-	TRBV7-8	CASSLARTALNYGYTF	TGTGCCAGCAGCTTAGCGCGGACAGCTCTTAACTATGGCTACACCTTC
-	TRBJ2-5	TRBD1	TRBV11-3	CASSLRGTGAPQETQYF	TGTGCCAGCAGCTTAAGGGGGACAGGGGCCCCCCAAGAGACCCAGTACTTC